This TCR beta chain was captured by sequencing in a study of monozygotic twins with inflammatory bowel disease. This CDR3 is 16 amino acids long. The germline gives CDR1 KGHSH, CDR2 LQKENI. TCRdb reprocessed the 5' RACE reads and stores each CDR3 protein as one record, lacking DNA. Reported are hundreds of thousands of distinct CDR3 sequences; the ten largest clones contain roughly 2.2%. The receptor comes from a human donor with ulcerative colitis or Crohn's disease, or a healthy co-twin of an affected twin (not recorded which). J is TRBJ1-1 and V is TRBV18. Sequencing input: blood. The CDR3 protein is CASSQLRGRADTEAFF.